This T cell receptor beta chain was observed in a study of blood T cell repertoires in COVID-19. Study summary: Acute and convalescent COVID-19 specimens originated in the United States, Italy and Spain. In each case, the material was cDNA or gDNA derived from T cells, B-cell-depleted T cells, or PBMCs.

Cohorts were assigned according to the clinical history that participants reported. In the authors' workflow: Estimation of nucleated cell counts was performed using reference gene primer amplification. Profiling relied on immunoSEQ multiplex PCR, and the TCRdb table lists in-frame clones only, not all of them. V and J calls and clone size are given by that table; D and trimming were obtained from the DNA. The sample includes around 140,000 clones, about nine tenths of them seen just once. Germline V gene sequence: CDR1 LGHNA, CDR2 YSLEER. V gave up 4 bases and J gave up 6 bases; unmatched junction bases: 12. The CDR3 consists of 17 residues.

The chain uses TRBV4-3 and TRBJ2-1; 10 bases fit TRBD1. This clonotype was obtained from a woman in her thirties or forties who had been exposed to COVID-19. The material sequenced was PBMCs or T cells enriched from blood (not recorded which). The CDR3 here is CASSREPPGQGSNEQFF. The CDR3 coding sequence is TGCGCCAGCAGCCGAGAACCGCCGGGACAGGGGAGCAATGAGCAGTTCTTC.